This TCR beta chain was found in a study of blood T cell repertoires in COVID-19 (dated by TCRdb to 2018 to 2020). For the study in its entirety: Collaborator samples came from the United States, Italy and Spain and covered acute and convalescent phases of COVID-19. The repertoires were made available in a free public database intended to serve as a resource for research on the immune response to SARS-CoV-2. Where available, HLA class I and class II types were obtained from metadata supplied by the sample provider rather than from assay-based typing. Samples were obtained from the ongoing ImmuneRACE study (first 160 participants) and from about 1,300 subjects provided by 6 global collaborators. Subjects who had been exposed to COVID-19, were actively infected with it, or had recovered from it provided the deeply sampled blood TCRbeta repertoires that made up the dataset. Nearly every sample came with metadata listing a de-identified subject ID, COVID-19 status, age in years and sex. The prospective study material was composed of cDNA or gDNA derived from T cells, B-cell-depleted T cells, or PBMCs.

Points on this clone: Its antigen remains unidentified. Base-call qualities are not available, and no considerably larger clone is one nucleotide away.

The immunoSEQ Assay, a bias-controlled multiplex PCR, was used to amplify TCRbeta CDR3 regions from genomic DNA. The published analysis was carried out like this. The number of nucleated cells in each sample was estimated by amplification of reference gene primers within the assay. To quantify the absolute abundance of each unique TCRbeta CDR3 rearrangement, sequence reads were collapsed and filtered. For each sample, productive Simpson clonality was calculated as the square root of Simpson's diversity index across productive rearrangements. TCRdb carries this immuneACCESS record with in-frame sequences only. Its versions omit some clonotypes, under half of them owing to an unresolved V gene in the studies checked, with the rest unexplained. V, J and clone size derive from that table, while D and trimming were established from the DNA sequence. This sample gives 80,000 to 100,000 clones in total; about 86% of them show up just once. 2.1% of the sample belongs to the ten largest clones.

The CDR3 sequence holds 14 residues, the cysteine and phenylalanine included. The DNA shown is the 42-base CDR3, in frame from base 1. Here V drops 4 bases and J drops 5 bases, and the junction holds 6 bases not matched to any gene. Taken from the germline V gene (reference sequence), the CDR1 and CDR2 loops are LNHDA and SQIVND. General conclusions and limits of the study: How much clinical and demographic metadata was included differed by source and by participant, and the metadata was provided uncurated.

One collaborating source in Seattle enrolled patients while the patients were actively infected and followed the patients over time throughout the course of disease. The collaborating institutions used their own protocols to collect whole blood in K2EDTA tubes. For TCRbeta analysis, collaborator samples were shipped as frozen whole blood, as isolated PBMCs, or as DNA extracted from either sample type. The material sequenced was peripheral blood. The sequence was collected from a man aged 45-65 years with COVID-19, enrolled during active disease. The sequence is built from TRBV19 and TRBJ1-2; 8 bases in the middle match TRBD1. The encoded CDR3 is CASSTGQDRYGYTF. The nucleotide sequence reads TGTGCCAGTAGTACGGGACAGGATCGGTATGGCTACACCTTC.